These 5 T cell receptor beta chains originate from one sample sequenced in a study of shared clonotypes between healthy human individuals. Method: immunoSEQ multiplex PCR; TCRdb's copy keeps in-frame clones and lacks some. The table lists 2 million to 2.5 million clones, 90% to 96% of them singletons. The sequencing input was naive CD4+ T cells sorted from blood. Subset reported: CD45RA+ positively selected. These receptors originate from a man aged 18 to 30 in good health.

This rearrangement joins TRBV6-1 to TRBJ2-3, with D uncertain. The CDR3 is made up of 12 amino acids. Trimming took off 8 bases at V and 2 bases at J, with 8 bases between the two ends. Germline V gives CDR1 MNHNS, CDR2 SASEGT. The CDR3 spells CASGRHTDTQYF. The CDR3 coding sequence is TGTGCCAGCGGTCGGCACACAGATACGCAGTATTTT.

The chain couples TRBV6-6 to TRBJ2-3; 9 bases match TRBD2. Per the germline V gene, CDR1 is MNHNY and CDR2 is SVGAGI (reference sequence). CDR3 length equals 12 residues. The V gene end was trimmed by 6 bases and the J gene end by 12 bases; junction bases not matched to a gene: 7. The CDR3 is CASSTSGRHQYF. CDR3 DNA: TGTGCCAGCAGCACCAGCGGGAGGCATCAGTATTTT.

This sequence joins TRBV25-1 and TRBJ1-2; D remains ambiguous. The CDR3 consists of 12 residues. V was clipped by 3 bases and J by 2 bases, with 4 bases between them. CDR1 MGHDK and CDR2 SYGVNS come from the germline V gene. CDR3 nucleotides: TGTGCCAGCAGTGAGATCAACTATGGCTACACCTTC. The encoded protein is CASSEINYGYTF.

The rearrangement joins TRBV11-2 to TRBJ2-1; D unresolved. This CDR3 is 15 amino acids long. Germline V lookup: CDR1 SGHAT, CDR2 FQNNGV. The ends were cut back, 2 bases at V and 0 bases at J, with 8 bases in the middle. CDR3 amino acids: CASSLRTNSYNEQFF. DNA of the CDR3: TGTGCCAGCAGCTTAAGAACCAACTCCTACAATGAGCAGTTCTTC.

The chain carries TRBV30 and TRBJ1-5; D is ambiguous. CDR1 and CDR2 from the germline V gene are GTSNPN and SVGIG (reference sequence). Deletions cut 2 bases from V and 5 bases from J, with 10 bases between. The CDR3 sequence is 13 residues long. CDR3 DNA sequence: TGTGCCTGGAGTATAGGGTCCGATCAGCCCCAGCATTTT. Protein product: CAWSIGSDQPQHF.